The 21 T cell receptor beta chains below all came from one sample that was sequenced in a study of identical twins. TCRdb itself ran the 5' RACE reads through MiXCR, one entry per CDR3 protein. The data show about 570,000 distinct CDR3 sequences, nearly 10% seen once. The same sample was also used in a study of yellow fever vaccine responses in identical twins.

Sequencing was carried out using PBMCs. The receptors derive from a young woman in good health.

This clonotype was counted between two and nine times. The CDR3 here is CASRDSNSPLHF. CDR3 sequence (DNA): TGTGCCAGCAGAGACAGTAATTCACCCCTCCACTTT. V is TRBV6-2 or TRBV6-3 and J is TRBJ1-6; a possible D gene is TRBD1 (5 bases). The germline gives CDR1 MNHEY, CDR2 SVGEGT. This CDR3 is 12 amino acids long. With 6 bases removed from V and 6 bases from J, the gap between germline ends came to 6 bases.

This clonotype showed up just a few times. The chain carries TRBV11-3 and TRBJ2-5; the D is unclear. The germline CDR1 and CDR2 sequences are SGHNT and YENEEA. V shed 2 bases and J shed 3 bases, with 7 bases lying between them. The CDR3 is made up of 13 amino acids. The CDR3 DNA sequence: TGTGCCAGCAGCTTATTTGGAGAAGAGACCCAGTACTTC. Translation gives CASSLFGEETQYF.

The chain joins TRBV7-9 to TRBJ2-7; tentatively, D is TRBD1 (6 bases). This CDR3 has 15 residues. Between the trimmed V and J ends, which lost 4 bases and 1 base, there was a span of 14 bases. Germline V lookup: CDR1 SEHNR, CDR2 FQNEAQ (reference sequence). The CDR3 nucleotides read TGTGCCAGCAGCTCACAACTAGACAGGTCCTACGAGCAGTACTTC. It specifies CASSSQLDRSYEQYF.

The chain carries TRBV11-2 and TRBJ2-5; possible D gene TRBD1, 6 bases. The CDR3 has 17 residues. Germline CDR1 and CDR2: SGHAT and FQNNGV. V shed 4 bases and J shed 3 bases, with 21 bases lying between them. CDR3 sequence: CASSSRGGQLSEETQYF. In DNA, the CDR3 is TGTGCCAGCAGCTCTAGGGGCGGACAGTTATCTGAAGAGACCCAGTACTTC.

This clonotype was seen at least ten times. This chain joins TRBV6-5 and TRBJ2-1, with 8 bases that match TRBD1. V shed 4 bases and J 5 bases; nucleotides not matched to a gene: 10. CDR3 length: 16 residues. Per germline, CDR1 MNHEY and CDR2 SVGAGI. The CDR3 spells CASSWMSDRVNNEQFF. The CDR3, as DNA: TGTGCCAGCAGTTGGATGTCGGACAGGGTTAACAATGAGCAGTTCTTC.

In its sample, this clonotype was seen many times. V is TRBV15 and J is TRBJ1-3; D is undetermined. Between the trimmed V and J ends, which lost 3 bases and 0 bases, there was a span of 15 bases. The CDR3 length is 17 residues. The germline gives CDR1 LNHNV, CDR2 YYDKDF (reference sequence). CDR3 in amino acids: CATSSFRNYLSGNTIYF. CDR3 nucleotide sequence: TGTGCCACCAGCAGTTTCCGAAACTACCTCTCTGGAAACACCATATATTTT.

This clonotype was seen at least ten times. The V call is TRBV27, the J call TRBJ1-1; D call uncertain. The ends were cut back, 3 bases at V and 1 base at J, with 6 bases in the middle. This CDR3 comprises 13 residues. Germline V gene lookup returns CDR1 MNHEY and CDR2 SMNVEV (reference sequence). The CDR3 bases are TGTGCCAGCAGTTTTACCGGGAACACTGAAGCTTTCTTT. It is translated as CASSFTGNTEAFF.

CDR3 loop: CATSRGARSWSTSTDTQYF. CDR3 DNA sequence: TGTGCCACCAGCAGAGGGGCTCGTAGCTGGTCGACTAGCACAGATACGCAGTATTTT. This chain joins TRBV15 and TRBJ2-3, with unresolved D. V shed 1 base and J shed 0 bases, with 20 bases lying between them. The germline CDR1 and CDR2 sequences are LNHNV and YYDKDF (reference sequence). The CDR3 is 19 residues long.

This clonotype was recorded a few times. The gene calls are TRBV20-1 and TRBJ2-1; 7 positions match TRBD1. The CDR3 covers 14 residues. Trimming took 4 bases from V and 4 from J; bases not matched to a gene: 7. CDR1 is DFQATT, CDR2 SNEGSKA, per germline (reference sequence). The CDR3 coding sequence is TGCAGTGCTACGACAGGGATCGTTTACAATGAGCAGTTCTTC. Its translation: CSATTGIVYNEQFF.

This chain links TRBV5-5 with TRBJ1-6; 10 nucleotides match TRBD1. There are 18 residues in the CDR3. Germline V gene lookup returns CDR1 SGHKS and CDR2 YYEKEE (reference sequence). Unmatched junction bases numbered 15, after V lost 4 bases and J lost 8 bases. CDR3 nucleotides: TGTGCCAGCAGCAGAACCCGTCCGGGACAGGGGTTCGATTCACCCCTCCACTTT. Encoded protein: CASSRTRPGQGFDSPLHF.

This clonotype has at least ten counts. The chain carries TRBV20-1 and TRBJ2-5; the match to TRBD1 covers 7 bases. CDR1 is DFQATT, CDR2 SNEGSKA, per germline (reference sequence). The J segment lost 9 bases and the V segment lost 7 bases, leaving 17 bases of the junction unmatched. CDR3 length equals 14 residues. CDR3: CSVLTTGKFSAQYF. The CDR3 DNA sequence: TGCAGTGTACTAACGACAGGGAAATTTAGTGCCCAGTACTTC.

Many counts were recorded for this clonotype. This chain uses TRBV5-1 with TRBJ2-5; D is unresolved. The V end was cut by 0 bases, the J end by 4 bases, with 7 bases between. There are 13 residues in the CDR3. CDR1 and CDR2 (germline): SGHRS, YFSETQ. The CDR3 sequence: CASSLAGRETQYF. The CDR3 DNA reads TGCGCCAGCAGCTTGGCGGGCAGAGAGACCCAGTACTTC.

V gene TRBV12-3 or TRBV12-4 combines with J gene TRBJ2-1, with 7 positions matching TRBD2. Unmatched junction bases numbered 9, after V lost 5 bases and J lost 2 bases. The CDR3 spans 16 residues. The CDR3 sequence: CASSRQIAGPYNEQFF. The CDR3 coding sequence is TGTGCCAGCAGTCGACAAATAGCGGGCCCCTACAATGAGCAGTTCTTC.

This clonotype was counted ten times or more. The chain couples TRBV9 to TRBJ2-3; tentatively, D is TRBD2 (6 bases). CDR3 length equals 14 residues. The germline V gene has CDR1 SGDLS and CDR2 YYNGEE. The V end lost 1 base, the J end lost 5 bases, and 11 bases lay between the germline ends. The CDR3 loop is CASSVLGEEDTQYF. The CDR3 DNA follows: TGTGCCAGCAGCGTATTAGGGGAGGAAGATACGCAGTATTTT. Based on the CDR3 plus reference TRBV9 and TRBJ2-3, the full variable domain is DSGVTQTPKHLITATGQRVTLRCSPRSGDLSVYWYQQSLDQGLQFLIQYYNGEERAKGNILERFSAQQFPDLHSELNLSSLELGDSALYFCASSVLGEEDTQYFGPGTRLTVL.

The chain joins TRBV7-2 to TRBJ2-5; 9 bases fit TRBD2. Germline V gene data show CDR1 as SGHTA and CDR2 as FQGNSA. The ends lost 2 bases at V and 2 bases at J; junction bases unmatched: 6. The CDR3 sequence is 16 residues long. CDR3 sequence: CASSLQVTSGQETQYF. The CDR3 nucleotides are TGTGCCAGCAGCTTACAAGTGACTAGCGGACAAGAGACCCAGTACTTC.

This clonotype was seen only a few times. The chain joins TRBV6-2 or TRBV6-3 to TRBJ2-6; D is perhaps TRBD2 (5 bases). Looked up from germline, CDR1 is MNHEY and CDR2 is SVGEGT. The CDR3 runs to 15 residues. V gave up 2 bases and J gave up 2 bases, with 7 bases separating them. This CDR3 reads CASSYRGAGANVLTF. In DNA, the CDR3 is TGTGCCAGCAGTTACCGGGGAGCTGGGGCCAACGTCCTGACTTTC.

This clonotype was seen ten or more times. The chain joins TRBV12-3 or TRBV12-4 to TRBJ1-1, with no clear D. The V end lost 3 bases, the J end lost 2 bases, and 7 bases lay between the germline ends. This CDR3 region has 13 residues. CDR3 DNA: TGTGCCAGCAGTTTTGAGGAAAACACTGAAGCTTTCTTT. The encoded protein is CASSFEENTEAFF.

The chain combines TRBV12-5 with TRBJ2-3, with D possibly matching TRBD1 (5 bases). V dropped 6 bases and J dropped 0 bases, with 13 bases sitting between them. Germline-derived CDR1 and CDR2 are LGHNT and FRNRAP. The CDR3 loop spans 15 amino acids. The CDR3 spells CASGPGFSSTDTQYF. The CDR3 region has the DNA TGTGCTAGTGGACCAGGGTTCTCTAGCACAGATACGCAGTATTTT.

This chain uses TRBV6-5 with TRBJ2-1; no reliable D call. The CDR3 sequence is 14 residues long. Trimming stripped 4 bases from V and 5 bases from J, with 12 bases between. Per the germline V gene, CDR1 is MNHEY and CDR2 is SVGAGI. Here the CDR3 DNA reads TGTGCCAGCAGTTTGGAGTCCGTGGACAATGAGCAGTTCTTC. It yields the protein CASSLESVDNEQFF.

The rearrangement uses TRBV5-6 and TRBJ2-4; 9 bases are shared with TRBD1. CDR3 length: 15 amino acids. The germline V gene has CDR1 SGHDT and CDR2 YYEEEE. V trimming: 4 bases; J trimming: 6 bases; junction bases outside the gene matches: 8. The CDR3, as DNA: TGTGCCAGCAGCCAACAAGACAGGGGGGCAAACATTCAGTACTTC. Amino acid sequence: CASSQQDRGANIQYF.

The V call is TRBV18, the J call TRBJ2-5; maybe TRBD1 (5 bases). The CDR3 totals 13 residues. V gave up 4 bases and J gave up 5 bases, with 11 bases separating them. CDR1 is KGHSH, CDR2 LQKENI, per germline. DNA of the CDR3: TGTGCCAGCTCACTCGACAGTTCCGAGACCCAGTACTTC. Residues: CASSLDSSETQYF.